The source of this TCR beta chain is a study of T-cell reconstitution after alpha-beta-depleted transplantation in children. The germline gives CDR1 SGHVS, CDR2 FNYEAQ. The J segment lost 3 bases and the V segment lost 6 bases, leaving 5 bases of the junction unmatched. This CDR3 is 13 amino acids long. Unique molecular identifiers were incorporated when the TCRbeta library was constructed. Each CDR3 protein gets one entry after TCRdb re-called the PCR reads with MiXCR. The data contain around 800,000 distinct CDR3 sequences, around 17% of them singletons. In its sample, this clonotype was seen a few times.

This chain uses TRBV7-6 with TRBJ2-7; 7 bases map to TRBD1. The sequence derives from a male patient aged 10 to 17 who had a stem cell transplant for acute lymphoblastic leukemia, so the T cells may come from the graft donor. The sample was PBMCs, mostly from graft donor cells, taken 360 days after TCRalphabeta/CD19-depleted stem cell transplant. CDR3 loop: CASRSTGSYEQYF. In DNA, the CDR3 is TGTGCCAGCAGGTCGACAGGGAGCTACGAGCAGTACTTC.